This passage covers 19 T cell receptor beta chains from one sample sequenced in a study of cytomegalovirus exposure and HLA in healthy donors. The PCR ran on 60 Vbeta and 13 Jbeta primers. Assay: immunoSEQ multiplex PCR; the TCRdb copy retains only in-frame clones and omits some. The sample has about 210,000 clones, 70% to 85% seen once. Sequencing input: PBMCs. All receptors derive from a man aged 40-49 years in good health and CMV-seropositive.

The rearrangement links TRBV27 to TRBJ2-5; the match to TRBD2 covers 12 bases. Germline CDR1 is MNHEY and CDR2 is SMNVEV (reference sequence). V gave up 3 bases and J gave up 4 bases; unmatched junction bases: 15. The CDR3 totals 19 residues. The DNA for the CDR3 is TGTGCCAGCAGTTTTCTCCCACTAGCGGGGGGTTTAGCCCGAGAGACCCAGTACTTC. This translates into CASSFLPLAGGLARETQYF.

Concerning this clone itself: This sample includes further DNA sequences coding for the same CDR3. The chain is built from TRBV6-1 and TRBJ2-5; possibly TRBD2 for D (6 bases). This CDR3 comprises 13 residues. The V and J ends lost 5 bases and 0 bases respectively, with 7 bases between them. Per the germline V gene, CDR1 is MNHNS and CDR2 is SASEGT. The CDR3 DNA follows: TGTGCCAGCAGTCCGGGGGACCAAGAGACCCAGTACTTC. Protein: CASSPGDQETQYF.

The V call is TRBV7-9, the J call TRBJ1-3, with D maybe TRBD1 (6 bases). The CDR3 is 15 amino acids. With 5 bases removed from V and 0 bases from J, the gap between germline ends came to 11 bases. Germline V gene data show CDR1 as SEHNR and CDR2 as FQNEAQ (reference sequence). This CDR3 reads CASSHYRDSGNTIYF. In DNA form, the CDR3 reads TGTGCCAGCAGCCATTACAGGGACTCTGGAAACACCATATATTTT. Drawing the rest from reference TRBV7-9 and TRBJ1-3, the complete variable domain is DTGVSQNPRHKITKRGQNVTFRCDPISEHNRLYWYRQTLGQGPEFLTYFQNEAQLEKSRLLSDRFSAERPKGSFSTLEIQRTEQGDSAMYLCASSHYRDSGNTIYFGEGSWLTVV.

CDR3 residues: CASSRGTGELFF. The CDR3 DNA reads as TGCGCCAGCAGCCGCGGGACCGGGGAGCTGTTTTTT. The V call is TRBV5-1, the J call TRBJ2-2, with TRBD2 as a possible D gene (5 bases). V dropped 4 bases and J dropped 5 bases, with 6 bases sitting between them. Germline loops: CDR1 SGHRS, CDR2 YFSETQ. This CDR3 is 12 amino acids long.

This rearrangement joins TRBV9 to TRBJ2-5; a possible D gene is TRBD1 (5 bases). Germline CDR1 reads SGDLS; CDR2 reads YYNGEE. Trimming took off 2 bases at V and 1 base at J, with 12 bases between the two ends. The CDR3 spans 15 residues. The CDR3: CASSVGPTVQETQYF. DNA for the CDR3: TGTGCCAGCAGCGTCGGACCGACAGTCCAAGAGACCCAGTACTTC.

The chain couples TRBV6-1 to TRBJ2-7; no clear D gene. V was shortened by 3 bases and J by 0 bases, with 3 bases between the two germline ends. The CDR3 spans 12 residues. Germline V gives CDR1 MNHNS, CDR2 SASEGT. The CDR3 DNA is TGTGCCAGCAGTGAGAGCTCCTACGAGCAGTACTTC. It specifies CASSESSYEQYF.

The CDR3 coding sequence is TGTGCCAGCGGTAGCGGCCCGGCGAACACCGGGGAGCTGTTTTTT. Translating gives CASGSGPANTGELFF. This sequence joins TRBV2 and TRBJ2-2; possibly TRBD2 for D (6 bases). V was shortened by 8 bases and J by 0 bases, with 13 bases between the two germline ends. The length of the CDR3 is 15 residues. The V gene's germline CDR1 is SNHLY and CDR2 FYNNEI.

The chain uses TRBV15 and TRBJ2-1; a possible D gene is TRBD1 (8 bases). The germline CDR1 and CDR2 sequences are LNHNV and YYDKDF (reference sequence). Trimming removed 1 base at V and 4 bases at J, with 20 bases between. The CDR3 runs to 18 residues. The CDR3 loop is CATSRVGGQGAGYNEQFF. CDR3 sequence (DNA): TGTGCCACCAGCAGAGTGGGGGGGCAGGGGGCGGGGTACAATGAGCAGTTCTTC.

The chain employs TRBV28 and TRBJ1-4; perhaps TRBD1 as D (5 bases). Between the trimmed V and J ends, which lost 4 bases and 7 bases, there was a span of 13 bases. The germline CDR1 and CDR2 sequences are MDHEN and SYDVKM. The CDR3 runs to 14 residues. CDR3 nucleotide sequence: TGTGCCAGCAGTTGGGGCAGGGCCGGTGAAAAACTGTTTTTT. Protein: CASSWGRAGEKLFF.

This rearrangement joins TRBV28 to TRBJ1-4, with no clear D. The V and J ends lost 4 bases and 1 base respectively, with 7 bases between them. The CDR3 runs to 14 residues. CDR1 and CDR2 from the germline V gene are MDHEN and SYDVKM. The CDR3 is CASSSRVTNEKLFF. The CDR3 DNA follows: TGTGCCAGCAGTTCCCGGGTAACTAATGAAAAACTGTTTTTT.

The chain joins TRBV10-3 to TRBJ2-1; 14 nucleotides agree with TRBD2. V lost 8 bases to trimming and J lost 5 bases; unmatched junction nucleotides: 2. The germline gives CDR1 ENHRY, CDR2 SYGVKD. There are 14 residues in the CDR3. In DNA, the CDR3 is TGTGCCATCGGGACTAGCGGGGGCAACAATGAGCAGTTCTTC. Protein: CAIGTSGGNNEQFF.

The chain combines TRBV6-5 with TRBJ2-4; perhaps TRBD1 as D (5 bases). Trimming pared 6 bases from V and 1 base from J, leaving 13 bases between. Germline lookup yields CDR1 MNHEY and CDR2 SVGAGI. The CDR3 spans 15 residues. CDR3 residues: CASRGGARAKNIQYF. CDR3 sequence (DNA): TGTGCCAGCAGAGGTGGGGCGCGGGCCAAAAACATTCAGTACTTC.

In this sample, this clone turned up once. This sequence joins TRBV11-3 and TRBJ2-1; possible D gene TRBD2, 6 bases. There are 13 residues in the CDR3. Germline V lookup: CDR1 SGHNT, CDR2 YENEEA. With 3 bases removed from V and 6 bases from J, the gap between germline ends came to 9 bases. The CDR3 sequence: CASSLTSFNEQFF. CDR3 coding DNA: TGTGCCAGCAGCTTGACTAGTTTCAATGAGCAGTTCTTC.

This clone was detected a few times. DNA of the CDR3: TGTGCTAGTTCCCCCGCGAGTGACACCGGGGAGCTGTTTTTT. Its protein product is CASSPASDTGELFF. This rearrangement joins TRBV12-5 to TRBJ2-2; D not resolved. Per germline, CDR1 LGHNT and CDR2 FRNRAP. V was cut by 8 bases and J by 3 bases, with 13 bases left in between. The CDR3 is 14 residues long.

The rearrangement joins TRBV19 to TRBJ2-2, with 10 nucleotides matching TRBD1. The germline V gene has CDR1 LNHDA and CDR2 SQIVND (reference sequence). This CDR3 is built from 15 residues. J was trimmed by 6 bases and V by 7 bases; bases with no gene match: 8. In DNA, the CDR3 is TGTGCCAGTAATCTGGAGACAGGGGGCTCCGGGGAGCTGTTTTTT. It yields the protein CASNLETGGSGELFF. Drawing the rest from reference TRBV19 and TRBJ2-2, the complete variable domain is DGGITQSPKYLFRKEGQNVTLSCEQNLNHDAMYWYRQDPGQGLRLIYYSQIVNDFQKGDIAEGYSVSREKKESFPLTVTSAQKNPTAFYLCASNLETGGSGELFFGEGSRLTVL.

This chain joins TRBV10-1 and TRBJ2-5, with 9 bases that match TRBD2. The CDR3 runs to 16 residues. V trimming: 4 bases; J trimming: 4 bases; junction bases outside the gene matches: 10. Germline CDR1 is WNHNN and CDR2 is SYGVQD (reference sequence). Here the CDR3 DNA reads TGCGCCAGCAGTGGGGTGGTAGCGGGAGAAAGAGAGACCCAGTACTTC. Its protein is CASSGVVAGERETQYF.

This clone showed up just once. The chain has TRBV7-8 and TRBJ2-7; 12 bases map to TRBD2. The CDR3 is 19 residues long. The germline CDR1 and CDR2 sequences are SGHVS and FQNEAQ. The trim removed 1 base at V and 5 bases at J, leaving 15 bases unmatched. CDR3 sequence: CASSLVVASGRAALNEQYF. The CDR3 DNA reads as TGTGCCAGCAGCTTAGTAGTTGCTAGCGGGAGGGCCGCTTTGAACGAGCAGTACTTC.

The chain recombines TRBV28 with TRBJ1-2, with TRBD1 as a possible D gene (5 bases). This CDR3 spans 17 amino acids. Trimming stripped 2 bases from V and 3 bases from J, with 19 bases between. Germline lookup yields CDR1 MDHEN and CDR2 SYDVKM. The CDR3 nucleotides are TGTGCCAGCAGTTTAGGAGCAGGGTCAGGGAGGCACTATGGCTACACCTTC. Its protein product is CASSLGAGSGRHYGYTF.

The sample holds one count of this clone. The rearrangement uses TRBV7-9 and TRBJ2-7; 9 bases are shared with TRBD2. The trim removed 4 bases at V and 2 bases at J, leaving 12 bases unmatched. Germline CDR1 SEHNR, CDR2 FQNEAQ (reference sequence). The CDR3 contains 17 residues. The CDR3 loop is CASSSPLAGPIAYEQYF. For the CDR3, the DNA is TGTGCCAGCAGCTCCCCGCTAGCGGGACCTATAGCCTACGAGCAGTACTTC.